These 32 T cell receptor beta chains came from one sample sequenced in a study of T cell repertoires in cytomegalovirus infection. MiXCR was run by TCRdb on the reads, yielding one entry per CDR3 protein. The profile covers under 850,000 distinct CDR3 sequences, with approximately 33% appearing a single time and roughly 18% taken by the ten largest. These receptors are not linked to any known antigen. Here the sequenced sample was cultured PBMCs, taken from culture after CMV antigen stimulation. These receptors were collected from a human donor in good health (CMV status not recorded). Some clones in this sample may be carry-over from other donors' samples.

Many counts were recorded for this clonotype. J is TRBJ1-5 and V is TRBV7-2; TRBD1 agrees at 8 bases. This CDR3 is built from 16 residues. Trimming at V came to 4 bases and at J to 1 base, leaving 6 bases not matched to a gene. Germline lookup yields CDR1 SGHTA and CDR2 FQGNSA. The CDR3, as DNA: TGTGCCAGCAGCTCTCAGGGGGCGCAGAGCAATCAGCCCCAGCATTTT. Translated, it gives CASSSQGAQSNQPQHF.

This clonotype occurred a few times. The chain employs TRBV7-9 and TRBJ2-2; 7 bases map to TRBD2. V was pared by 5 bases and J by 2 bases, with 14 bases of the junction left unmatched. Germline V gives CDR1 SEHNR, CDR2 FQNEAQ (reference sequence). CDR3 length: 18 amino acids. The CDR3 nucleotides read TGTGCCAGCAGCCCCCCGGGCGGGAGTAGCGGTAACACCGGGGAGCTGTTTTTT. Translated: CASSPPGGSSGNTGELFF.

The rearrangement uses TRBV12-3 or TRBV12-4 and TRBJ2-5; perhaps TRBD2 as D (6 bases). V lost 9 bases to trimming and J lost 2 bases, with 13 bases between them. The CDR3 covers 13 residues. Written as DNA, the CDR3 is TGTGCCAGGCCGGGACTGGTACAAGAGACCCAGTACTTC. This encodes CARPGLVQETQYF.

To note about this clonotype: Compared with germline, one end of the junction differs, possibly owing to a read error. The rearrangement uses TRBV7-2 and TRBJ2-7; D is perhaps TRBD1 or TRBD2 (5 bases each). Germline V gene sequence: CDR1 SGHTA, CDR2 FQGNSA. The CDR3 length is 14 residues. The chain's CDR3 is CANSSRVFGGEQYF. CDR3 nucleotides: TGTGCCAACAGCTCCCGGGTTTTTGGGGGCGAGCAGTACTTC.

This clonotype was seen more than once but under ten times. The chain has TRBV6-6 and TRBJ2-5; 8 bases line up with TRBD2. Germline assignment: CDR1 MNHNY and CDR2 SVGAGI (reference sequence). The V gene end was trimmed by 0 bases and the J gene end by 5 bases; junction bases not matched to a gene: 14. This CDR3 has 18 amino acids. The CDR3 is CASSYSLTGTRQDETQYF. The CDR3 nucleotides read TGTGCCAGCAGTTACTCCTTGACCGGGACTAGGCAGGACGAGACCCAGTACTTC.

A few counts support this clonotype. The CDR3 protein is CASSLAHGKQFF. The CDR3 nucleotides are TGTGCCAGCAGTTTAGCGCACGGGAAGCAGTTCTTC. The chain uses TRBV12-3 or TRBV12-4 and TRBJ2-1; tentative D call: TRBD2 (5 bases). V was clipped by 0 bases and J by 11 bases, with 8 bases between them. CDR3 length: 12 amino acids.

Points on this clonotype: A much more abundant neighbour one base away suggests this may be a read error. The chain employs TRBV12-3 or TRBV12-4 and TRBJ1-5; TRBD1 agrees at 9 bases. V shed 4 bases and J 3 bases; nucleotides not matched to a gene: 4. CDR3 length: 15 residues. CDR3 amino acids: CASSSRTGDNQPQHF. DNA of the CDR3: TGTGCCAGCAGTTCCCGGACAGGGGACAATCAGCCCCAGCATTTT.

This chain joins TRBV4-1 and TRBJ2-1, with D tentatively TRBD2 (5 bases). The length of the CDR3 is 17 residues. The V gene's germline CDR1 is MGHRA and CDR2 YSYEKL. Trimming took off 0 bases at V and 5 bases at J, with 17 bases between the two ends. CDR3 residues: CASSQDSRGPYNNEQFF. CDR3 nucleotide sequence: TGCGCCAGCAGCCAAGATAGTCGGGGTCCCTACAACAATGAGCAGTTCTTC.

This clonotype was counted ten times or more. This chain connects TRBV7-8 to TRBJ2-3; no definite D call. Trimming took off 5 bases at V and 6 bases at J, with 12 bases between the two ends. Germline loops: CDR1 SGHVS, CDR2 FQNEAQ. CDR3 length: 13 residues. CDR3 DNA sequence: TGTGCCAGCAGCGCCCGGTACTGGGATACGCAGTATTTT. Its protein is CASSARYWDTQYF.

The rearrangement links TRBV7-9 to TRBJ1-1, with a possible D match to TRBD1 (6 bases). Germline V gives CDR1 SEHNR, CDR2 FQNEAQ (reference sequence). Between the trimmed V and J ends, which lost 3 bases and 3 bases, there was a span of 14 bases. The CDR3 runs to 15 residues. The DNA for the CDR3 is TGTGCCAGCAGCTTGACAGGTGCTTCATACACTGAAGCTTTCTTT. Translated: CASSLTGASYTEAFF.

The rearrangement uses TRBV10-3 and TRBJ1-3, with 8 bases identical to TRBD1. The CDR3 length is 14 residues. Germline values: CDR1 ENHRY, CDR2 SYGVKD. V lost 10 bases and J lost 4; bases outside the gene matches: 9. CDR3 loop: CASGKTGVGNTIYF. CDR3 in DNA: TGTGCCAGCGGGAAGACAGGGGTAGGAAACACCATATATTTT.

This clonotype turned up a few times. V is TRBV4-1 and J is TRBJ1-5; no firm D call. The germline V gene has CDR1 MGHRA and CDR2 YSYEKL. The CDR3 covers 13 residues. The ends were cut back, 0 bases at V and 7 bases at J, with 7 bases in the middle. DNA for the CDR3: TGCGCCAGCAGCCAAGACCCGGGACAGCCCCAGCATTTT. Protein: CASSQDPGQPQHF.

The chain has TRBV2 and TRBJ1-6; weak D call: TRBD1 (6 bases). This CDR3 region has 20 residues. The V and J ends lost 8 bases and 4 bases respectively, with 30 bases between them. Germline CDR1 SNHLY, CDR2 FYNNEI. CDR3 sequence (DNA): TGTGCCAGCCGGGCGGGTGCCAGCAGTGAAAGAGGGGGATATAATTCACCCCTCCACTTT. This gives the protein CASRAGASSERGGYNSPLHF.

In its sample, this clonotype was seen a few times. The V gene is TRBV20-1, the J gene TRBJ1-6; 10 bases line up with TRBD1. V dropped 5 bases and J dropped 10; count of bases not matched to a gene: 5. This CDR3 is built from 13 residues. Germline loops: CDR1 DFQATT, CDR2 SNEGSKA (reference sequence). The CDR3 sequence is CSASGTGDSPLHF. CDR3 sequence (DNA): TGCAGTGCTTCCGGGACAGGGGACTCACCCCTCCACTTT.

In this sample, this clonotype turned up a few times. V is TRBV6-5 and J is TRBJ1-3; D is undetermined. In germline, CDR1 is MNHEY, CDR2 SVGAGI. CDR3 length: 15 amino acids. Deletions cut 5 bases from V and 0 bases from J, with 11 bases between. CDR3 loop: CASSRLSHSGNTIYF. In nucleotides, the CDR3 is TGTGCCAGCAGTCGTCTTTCCCACTCTGGAAACACCATATATTTT.

This clonotype was observed a few times. The chain couples TRBV20-1 to TRBJ2-1, with 9 bases that match TRBD2. Germline assignment: CDR1 DFQATT and CDR2 SNEGSKA (reference sequence). The CDR3 is made up of 14 amino acids. V was pared by 6 bases and J by 4 bases, with 7 bases of the junction left unmatched. CDR3 protein: CSALTSGFYNEQFF. CDR3 in DNA: TGCAGTGCGCTGACTAGCGGTTTTTACAATGAGCAGTTCTTC.

The genes are TRBV7-2 and TRBJ1-6; D is unclear. The CDR3 loop spans 14 amino acids. V was trimmed by 5 bases and J by 6 bases, leaving 11 bases between them. In germline, CDR1 is SGHTA, CDR2 FQGNSA. The CDR3 DNA sequence: TGTGCCAGCAGCGATTTTTTCGCTAATTCACCCCTCCACTTT. It encodes CASSDFFANSPLHF.

The chain couples TRBV7-9 to TRBJ2-1, with D possibly being TRBD1 or TRBD2 (5 bases each). This CDR3 has 13 residues. With 3 bases removed from V and 9 bases from J, the gap between germline ends came to 12 bases. Germline CDR1 and CDR2: SEHNR and FQNEAQ (reference sequence). The CDR3 DNA reads TGTGCCAGCAGCTTTTCTTCGGGGCCTGAGCAGTTCTTC. As protein: CASSFSSGPEQFF.

V and J are TRBV7-9 and TRBJ1-2; maybe TRBD1 (5 bases). V shed 5 bases and J shed 4 bases, with 17 bases lying between them. CDR1 and CDR2 from the germline V gene are SEHNR and FQNEAQ (reference sequence). The CDR3 has 15 amino acids. The DNA for the CDR3 is TGTGCCAGCAGCCCGCCCGGGGGACGGTTCTATGGCTACACCTTC. It encodes CASSPPGGRFYGYTF.

The chain has TRBV19 and TRBJ1-1; D is unresolved. V was trimmed by 5 bases and J by 11 bases, leaving 12 bases between them. Germline V gene data show CDR1 as LNHDA and CDR2 as SQIVND (reference sequence). The CDR3 is made up of 11 amino acids. CDR3: CASSVAGRAFF. The CDR3 bases are TGTGCCAGTAGTGTGGCTGGGAGGGCTTTCTTT.

This chain joins TRBV5-4 and TRBJ2-5; TRBD2 is a possible D gene (6 bases). The germline gives CDR1 SGHNT, CDR2 YYREEE (reference sequence). The V end was cut by 3 bases, the J end by 4 bases, with 19 bases between. This CDR3 spans 16 amino acids. The CDR3 reads CASSSHTRLGGETQYF. The CDR3 DNA sequence: TGTGCCAGCAGCTCCCATACAAGGTTGGGAGGAGAGACCCAGTACTTC.

DNA for the CDR3: TGCGCCAGCAGCCTTAAAGTCGGCACAGATACGCAGTATTTT. Its translation: CASSLKVGTDTQYF. The V gene is TRBV5-1, the J gene TRBJ2-3, with D hard to call. From germline, CDR1 is SGHRS and CDR2 YFSETQ. V lost 4 bases and J lost 1, with 10 bases in between. The CDR3 is 14 residues long.

V and J are TRBV12-3 or TRBV12-4 and TRBJ2-5, with 8 bases aligning to TRBD1. The CDR3 is made up of 11 amino acids. The V gene end was trimmed by 6 bases and the J gene end by 10 bases; junction bases not matched to a gene: 4. The CDR3 sequence is CASSRQGHQYF. The CDR3 DNA reads as TGTGCCAGCAGCCGACAGGGGCACCAGTACTTC.

This clonotype appeared a few times. The CDR3 DNA follows: TGTGCCAGCAGTTTAAGGCGGGGGGCCGAGGATACGCAGTATTTT. Translating it yields CASSLRRGAEDTQYF. This sequence joins TRBV12-3 or TRBV12-4 and TRBJ2-3, with 8 bases that match TRBD2. J was trimmed by 6 bases and V by 2 bases; bases with no gene match: 7. CDR3 size: 15 residues.

This clonotype was observed a few times. The chain joins TRBV19 to TRBJ2-1; either TRBD1 or TRBD2 may supply D (5 bases each). Per germline, CDR1 LNHDA and CDR2 SQIVND (reference sequence). This CDR3 is built from 15 residues. V lost 5 bases and J 7 bases, leaving 18 bases between the germline ends. The CDR3 nucleotides read TGTGCCAGTAGTTCTCTCTCAGGAGAGGGGAATGAGCAGTTCTTC. Encoded protein: CASSSLSGEGNEQFF.

In its sample, this clonotype was seen many times. This chain connects TRBV7-2 to TRBJ2-7, with 9 bases matching TRBD2. The ends lost 5 bases at V and 5 bases at J; junction bases unmatched: 10. CDR1 is SGHTA, CDR2 FQGNSA, per germline. This CDR3 spans 15 amino acids. This CDR3 reads CASSPRAGLANEQYF. CDR3 coding DNA: TGTGCCAGCAGCCCGCGGGCCGGACTAGCGAACGAGCAGTACTTC.

This clonotype was seen a single time. This rearrangement joins TRBV7-9 to TRBJ1-6; 12 bases are shared with TRBD1. With V trimmed by 5 bases and J by 8 bases, 7 bases remained unmatched. CDR1 is SEHNR, CDR2 FQNEAQ, per germline (reference sequence). The CDR3 has 16 residues. The CDR3 protein is CASSPGQGAVDSPLHF. CDR3 nucleotides: TGTGCCAGCAGCCCGGGACAGGGGGCCGTGGATTCACCCCTCCACTTT.

This sequence joins TRBV20-1 and TRBJ1-2; no firm D call. The CDR3 sequence is 11 residues long. V dropped 7 bases and J dropped 4 bases, with 10 bases sitting between them. Germline values: CDR1 DFQATT, CDR2 SNEGSKA (reference sequence). The CDR3 protein is CSGARPYGYTF. The CDR3 DNA follows: TGCAGTGGTGCGAGACCCTATGGCTACACCTTC.

This clonotype has a handful of counts. The genes are TRBV28 and TRBJ1-5; D is ambiguous. This CDR3 has 12 amino acids. V was pared by 10 bases and J by 2 bases, with 9 bases between. Germline V CDR1 and CDR2: MDHEN, SYDVKM. The CDR3 reads CATLFGNQPQHF. For the CDR3, the DNA is TGTGCCACCCTTTTTGGCAATCAGCCCCAGCATTTT.

This chain connects TRBV29-1 to TRBJ2-5; possibly TRBD1 for D (6 bases). This CDR3 spans 11 amino acids. Germline V gene sequence: CDR1 SQVTM, CDR2 ANQGSEA. V lost 5 bases and J 5 bases, leaving 9 bases between the germline ends. CDR3 DNA: TGCAGCGTTACAGGGTTGGAGACCCAGTACTTC. It specifies CSVTGLETQYF.

This clonotype was seen a few times. The gene calls are TRBV7-8 and TRBJ2-1; TRBD1 might be the D (5 bases). Between the trimmed V and J ends, which lost 7 bases and 2 bases, there was a span of 18 bases. The V gene's germline CDR1 is SGHVS and CDR2 FQNEAQ. The CDR3 consists of 16 residues. Here the CDR3 reads CASTFHSGKTYNEQFF. DNA of the CDR3: TGTGCCAGCACTTTCCACTCAGGGAAAACCTACAATGAGCAGTTCTTC.

At least ten counts were recorded for this clonotype. The rearrangement uses TRBV7-2 and TRBJ2-5; a weak D match, TRBD2 (6 bases). Germline V CDR1 and CDR2: SGHTA, FQGNSA. The V gene lost 1 base and the J gene lost 2 bases, with 11 bases spanning the gap. This CDR3 is built from 15 residues. CDR3 sequence: CASSLVAEFQETQYF. DNA of the CDR3: TGTGCCAGCAGCTTAGTAGCGGAATTTCAAGAGACCCAGTACTTC.